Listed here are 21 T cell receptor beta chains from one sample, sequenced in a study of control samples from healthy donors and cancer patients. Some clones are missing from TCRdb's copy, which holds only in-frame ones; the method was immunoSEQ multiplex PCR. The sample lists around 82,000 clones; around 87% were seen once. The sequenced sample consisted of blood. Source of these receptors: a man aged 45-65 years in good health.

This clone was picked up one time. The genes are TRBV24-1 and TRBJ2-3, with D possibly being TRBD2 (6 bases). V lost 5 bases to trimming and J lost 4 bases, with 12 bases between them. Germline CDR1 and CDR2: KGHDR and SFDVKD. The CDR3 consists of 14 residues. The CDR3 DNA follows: TGTGCCACCAGTGCCGATTCTAGCGCAGATACGCAGTATTTT. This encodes CATSADSSADTQYF.

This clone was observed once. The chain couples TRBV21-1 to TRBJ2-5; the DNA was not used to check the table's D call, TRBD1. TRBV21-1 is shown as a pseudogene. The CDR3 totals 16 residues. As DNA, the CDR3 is TGTGCCAGCACCATCCTCGGGACAGGGCTACAAGAGACCCAGTACTTC. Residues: CASTILGTGLQETQYF.

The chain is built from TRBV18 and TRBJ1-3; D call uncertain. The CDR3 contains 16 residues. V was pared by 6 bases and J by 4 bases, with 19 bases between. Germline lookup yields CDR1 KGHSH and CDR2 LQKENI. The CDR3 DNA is TGTGCCAGCTCCCTCTCTTCACCAGCTTCGGGAAACACCATATATTTT. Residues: CASSLSSPASGNTIYF.

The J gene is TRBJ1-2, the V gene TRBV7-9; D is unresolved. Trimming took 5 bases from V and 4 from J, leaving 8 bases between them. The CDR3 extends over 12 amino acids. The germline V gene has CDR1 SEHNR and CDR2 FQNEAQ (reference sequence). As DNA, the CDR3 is TGTGCCAGCAGCCTCGGCACCTATGGCTACACCTTC. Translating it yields CASSLGTYGYTF.

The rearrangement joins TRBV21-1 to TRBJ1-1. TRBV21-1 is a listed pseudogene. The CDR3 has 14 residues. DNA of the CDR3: TGTGCCAGCACCAAAAGTTTGCTGAACACTGAAGCTTTCTTT. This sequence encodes CASTKSLLNTEAFF.

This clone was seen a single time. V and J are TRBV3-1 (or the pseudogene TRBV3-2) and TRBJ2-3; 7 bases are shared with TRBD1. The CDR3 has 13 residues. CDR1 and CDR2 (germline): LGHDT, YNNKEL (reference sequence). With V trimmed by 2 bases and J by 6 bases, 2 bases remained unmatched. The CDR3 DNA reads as TGTGCCAGCAGCCAAAACAGGGGTGATACGCAGTATTTT. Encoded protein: CASSQNRGDTQYF.

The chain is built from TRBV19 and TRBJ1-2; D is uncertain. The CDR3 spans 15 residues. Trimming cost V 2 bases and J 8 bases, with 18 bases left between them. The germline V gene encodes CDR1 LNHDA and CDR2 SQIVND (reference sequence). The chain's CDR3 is CASSILEGGIQGYTF. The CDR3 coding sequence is TGTGCCAGTAGTATACTCGAGGGAGGAATTCAGGGCTACACCTTC.

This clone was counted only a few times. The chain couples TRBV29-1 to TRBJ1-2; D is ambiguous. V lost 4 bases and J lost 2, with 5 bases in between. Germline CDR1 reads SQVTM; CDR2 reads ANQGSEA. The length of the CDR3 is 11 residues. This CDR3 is CSVGQNYGYTF. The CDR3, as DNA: TGCAGCGTTGGACAAAACTATGGCTACACCTTC.

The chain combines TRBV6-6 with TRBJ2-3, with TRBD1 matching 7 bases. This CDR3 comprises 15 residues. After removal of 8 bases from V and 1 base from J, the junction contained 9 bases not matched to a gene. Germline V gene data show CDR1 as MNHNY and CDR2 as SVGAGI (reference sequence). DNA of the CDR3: TGTGCCAGCGCCACAGGGGATTATGGCACAGATACGCAGTATTTT. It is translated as CASATGDYGTDTQYF.

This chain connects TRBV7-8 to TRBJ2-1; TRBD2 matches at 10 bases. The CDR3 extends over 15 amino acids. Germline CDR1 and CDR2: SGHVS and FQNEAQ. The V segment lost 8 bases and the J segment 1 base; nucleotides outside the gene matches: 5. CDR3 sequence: CASFKRGGSYNEQFF. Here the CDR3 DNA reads TGTGCCAGCTTTAAGCGGGGGGGGTCCTACAATGAGCAGTTCTTC. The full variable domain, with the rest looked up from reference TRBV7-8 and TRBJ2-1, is GAGVSQSPRYKVAKRGQDVALRCDPISGHVSLFWYQQALGQGPEFLTYFQNEAQLDKSGLPSDRFFAERPEGSVSTLKIQRTQQEDSAVYLCASFKRGGSYNEQFFGPGTRLTVL.

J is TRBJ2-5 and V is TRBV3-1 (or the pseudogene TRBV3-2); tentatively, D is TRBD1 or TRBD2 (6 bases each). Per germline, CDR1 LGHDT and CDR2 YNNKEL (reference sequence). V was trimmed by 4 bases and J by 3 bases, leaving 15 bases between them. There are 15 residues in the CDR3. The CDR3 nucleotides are TGTGCCAGCAGCCGGCAGGAGGGGGTCGAAGAGACCCAGTACTTC. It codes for CASSRQEGVEETQYF.

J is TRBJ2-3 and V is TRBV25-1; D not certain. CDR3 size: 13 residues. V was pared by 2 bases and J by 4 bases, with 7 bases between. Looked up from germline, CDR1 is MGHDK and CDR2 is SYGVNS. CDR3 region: CASSEDGSDTQYF. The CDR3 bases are TGTGCCAGCAGTGAAGACGGGTCAGATACGCAGTATTTT.

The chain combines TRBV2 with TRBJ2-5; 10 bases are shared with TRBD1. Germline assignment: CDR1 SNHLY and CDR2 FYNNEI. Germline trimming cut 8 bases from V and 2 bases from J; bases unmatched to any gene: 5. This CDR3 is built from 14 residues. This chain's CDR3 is CASQTGGSQETQYF. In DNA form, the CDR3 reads TGTGCCAGCCAGACAGGGGGCTCACAAGAGACCCAGTACTTC.

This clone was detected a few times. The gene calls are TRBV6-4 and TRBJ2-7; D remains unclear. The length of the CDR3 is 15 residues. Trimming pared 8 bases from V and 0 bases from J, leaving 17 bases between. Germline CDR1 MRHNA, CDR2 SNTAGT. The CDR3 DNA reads TGTGCCAGCTCCGCCCCGAGGAAGGGCTCCTACGAGCAGTACTTC. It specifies CASSAPRKGSYEQYF.

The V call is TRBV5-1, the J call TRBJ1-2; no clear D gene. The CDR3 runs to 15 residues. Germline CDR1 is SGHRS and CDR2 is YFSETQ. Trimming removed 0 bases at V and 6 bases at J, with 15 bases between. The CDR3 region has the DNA TGCGCCAGCAGCTTGGACAGCCGGGTTGTAAATGGCTACACCTTC. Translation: CASSLDSRVVNGYTF.

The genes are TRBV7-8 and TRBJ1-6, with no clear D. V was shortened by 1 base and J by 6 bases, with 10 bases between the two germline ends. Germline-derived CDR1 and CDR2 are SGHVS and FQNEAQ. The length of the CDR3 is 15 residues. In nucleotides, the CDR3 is TGTGCCAGCAGCTTAGTGAGGCAGAGTAATTCACCCCTCCACTTT. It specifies CASSLVRQSNSPLHF. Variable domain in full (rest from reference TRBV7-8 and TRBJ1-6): GAGVSQSPRYKVAKRGQDVALRCDPISGHVSLFWYQQALGQGPEFLTYFQNEAQLDKSGLPSDRFFAERPEGSVSTLKIQRTQQEDSAVYLCASSLVRQSNSPLHFGNGTRLTVT.

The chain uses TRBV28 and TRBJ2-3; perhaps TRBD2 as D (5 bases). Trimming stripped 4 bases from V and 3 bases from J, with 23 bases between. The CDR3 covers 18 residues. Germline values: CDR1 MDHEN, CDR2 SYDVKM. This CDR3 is CASSSQDYPLPTTDTQYF. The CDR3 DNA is TGTGCCAGCAGTTCCCAAGACTATCCCTTGCCCACGACAGATACGCAGTATTTT.

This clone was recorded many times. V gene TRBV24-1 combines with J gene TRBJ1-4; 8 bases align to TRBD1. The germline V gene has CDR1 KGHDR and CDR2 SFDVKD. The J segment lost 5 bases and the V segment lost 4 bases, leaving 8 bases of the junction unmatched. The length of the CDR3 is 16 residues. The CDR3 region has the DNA TGTGCCACCAGTGACTTTGACAGGGGAGGAAATGAAAAACTGTTTTTT. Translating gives CATSDFDRGGNEKLFF.

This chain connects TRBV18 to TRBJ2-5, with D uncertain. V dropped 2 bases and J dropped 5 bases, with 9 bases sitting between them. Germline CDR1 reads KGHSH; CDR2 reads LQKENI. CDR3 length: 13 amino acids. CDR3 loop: CASSPGEGETQYF. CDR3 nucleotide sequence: TGTGCCAGCTCACCAGGGGAAGGGGAGACCCAGTACTTC.

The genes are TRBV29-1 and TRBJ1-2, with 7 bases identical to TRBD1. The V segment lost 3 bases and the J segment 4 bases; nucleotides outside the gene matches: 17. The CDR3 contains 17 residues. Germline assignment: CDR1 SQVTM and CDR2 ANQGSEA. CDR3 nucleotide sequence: TGCAGCGTTGAGGGCCCGACAGGGAGGTGGAAAGGCTATGGCTACACCTTC. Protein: CSVEGPTGRWKGYGYTF.

The CDR3 DNA is TGTGCCAGCAGCTTAGGTGCACCCTACAATGAGCAGTTCTTC. The encoded protein is CASSLGAPYNEQFF. The chain uses TRBV7-9 and TRBJ2-1; D gene uncertain. Germline lookup yields CDR1 SEHNR and CDR2 FQNEAQ (reference sequence). This CDR3 is built from 14 residues. With 1 base removed from V and 2 bases from J, the gap between germline ends came to 6 bases.